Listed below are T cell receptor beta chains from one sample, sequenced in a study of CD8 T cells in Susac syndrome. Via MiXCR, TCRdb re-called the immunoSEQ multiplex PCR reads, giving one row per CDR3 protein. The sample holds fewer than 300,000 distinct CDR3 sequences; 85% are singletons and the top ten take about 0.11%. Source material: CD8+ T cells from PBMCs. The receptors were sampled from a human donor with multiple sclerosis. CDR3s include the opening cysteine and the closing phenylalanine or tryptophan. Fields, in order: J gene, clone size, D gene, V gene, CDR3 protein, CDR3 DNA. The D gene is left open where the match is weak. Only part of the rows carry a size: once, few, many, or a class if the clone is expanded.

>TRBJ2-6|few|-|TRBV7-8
CASSFSGANVLIF
TGTGCCAGCAGCTTTTCTGGGGCCAACGTCCTGATTTTC
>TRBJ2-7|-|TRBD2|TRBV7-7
CASSPSSLGRGEQYF
TGTGCTAGCAGCCCCAGTTCCTTGGGGCGGGGGGAGCAGTACTTC
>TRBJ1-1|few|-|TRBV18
CASSPPGGTEAFF
TGTGCCAGCTCACCACCGGGAGGCACTGAAGCTTTCTTT
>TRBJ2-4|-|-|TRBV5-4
CASSPARGFVENIQYF
TGTGCCAGCAGCCCCGCGAGGGGGTTTGTCGAAAACATTCAGTACTTC
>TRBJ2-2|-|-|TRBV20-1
CSAQTNDGRGLFF
TGCAGTGCCCAAACAAACGACGGGAGAGGGCTGTTTTTT
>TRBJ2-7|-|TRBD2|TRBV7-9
CASSLRSGGSSYEQYF
TGTGCCAGCAGCTTAAGGTCTGGCGGGAGCTCCTACGAGCAGTACTTC
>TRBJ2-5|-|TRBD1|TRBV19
CASSEGTEETQYF
TGTGCCAGTAGTGAAGGGACAGAAGAGACCCAGTACTTC
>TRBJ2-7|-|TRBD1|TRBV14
CASSSGQYFYEQYF
TGTGCCAGCAGCTCGGGACAGTACTTCTACGAGCAGTACTTC
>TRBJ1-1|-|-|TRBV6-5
CASSYSRQKMNTEAFF
TGTGCCAGCAGTTACTCGAGGCAGAAGATGAACACTGAAGCTTTCTTT
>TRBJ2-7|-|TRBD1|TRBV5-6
CASSWDSSGYEQYF
TGTGCCAGCAGCTGGGACAGCTCCGGGTACGAGCAGTACTTC
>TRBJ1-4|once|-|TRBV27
CASSPRSRGREKLFF
TGTGCCAGCAGTCCCAGATCGCGGGGGCGGGAAAAACTGTTTTTT
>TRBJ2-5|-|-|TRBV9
CASSVVSGETQYF
TGTGCCAGCAGCGTAGTATCGGGGGAGACCCAGTACTTC
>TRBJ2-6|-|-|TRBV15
CATSRGVSGANVLTF
TGTGCCACCAGCAGAGGCGTGTCTGGGGCCAACGTCCTGACTTTC
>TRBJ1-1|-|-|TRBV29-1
CSVKRMNTEAFF
TGCAGCGTTAAAAGGATGAACACTGAAGCTTTCTTT
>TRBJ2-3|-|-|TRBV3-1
CASSPTPLTGDTQYF
TGTGCCAGCAGCCCGACGCCCCTCACTGGAGATACGCAGTATTTT
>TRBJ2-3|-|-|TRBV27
CASSPTFGITDTQYF
TGTGCCAGCAGTCCTACGTTCGGGATCACAGATACGCAGTATTTT
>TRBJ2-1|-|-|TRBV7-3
CASSPGGWEDNEQFF
TGTGCCAGCAGCCCGGGTGGGTGGGAGGACAATGAGCAGTTCTTC
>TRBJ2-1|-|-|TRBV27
CASSSLPGPASNEQFF
TGTGCCAGCAGTTCCCTACCGGGACCGGCGAGTAATGAGCAGTTCTTC
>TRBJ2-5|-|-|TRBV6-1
CASSPGLLGETQYF
TGTGCCAGCAGTCCCGGCCTATTGGGAGAGACCCAGTACTTC
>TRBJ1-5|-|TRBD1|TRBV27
CASSGFRTGALPSNQPQHF
TGTGCCAGCAGCGGATTCCGGACAGGGGCCTTGCCCAGCAATCAGCCCCAGCATTTT